This T cell receptor (beta chain) comes out of a study of blood T cell repertoires in COVID-19 (dated by TCRdb to 2020 to 2022). As for the study more broadly: Samples from collaborators originated in the United States, Italy and Spain and spanned both the acute and convalescent phases of COVID-19. Deeply sampled blood TCRbeta repertoires from subjects exposed to, actively infected with, or recovered from COVID-19 were included in the dataset. The material from the prospective study consisted of cDNA or gDNA derived from T cells, B-cell-depleted T cells, or PBMCs. Samples were obtained from the ongoing ImmuneRACE study (first 160 participants) and from 1,000 to 1,500 subjects provided by 6 global collaborators. A freely available public database, intended as a resource for researchers studying the immune response to SARS-CoV-2, is where the repertoires were released. The sample metadata nearly always contained a de-identified subject ID, COVID-19 status, age in years and sex. Where HLA class I and class II types were available, the types were taken from metadata supplied by the sample provider, not from assay-based typing.

The collaborating institutions used their own protocols to collect whole blood in K2EDTA tubes. Collaborator samples were shipped for TCRbeta analysis as frozen whole blood, isolated PBMCs, or DNA extracted from either sample type. The immunoSEQ Assay, a bias-controlled multiplex PCR, was used to amplify TCRbeta CDR3 regions from genomic DNA. On the study's bioinformatics: The number of nucleated cells in each sample was estimated by amplification of reference gene primers within the assay. To quantify the absolute abundance of each unique TCRbeta CDR3 rearrangement, sequence reads were collapsed and filtered. Productive Simpson clonality was computed per sample as the square root of Simpson's diversity index over productive rearrangements. Drawn from immuneACCESS, this table holds only the in-frame rearrangements with V and J called that TCRdb kept. Clones are partly lost; checked studies trace under half to an unresolved V gene and leave the rest unexplained. The DNA gave D and trimming, while V, J and clone size come from that table. The sample records a few hundred thousand clones, around 87% of which are singletons. The leading ten clones occupy 2% to 2.5% of the sample.

V ends up 5 bases short and J 5 bases short, with an unmatched junction base count of 7. From the cysteine up to the phenylalanine, the CDR3 has a length of 15 residues. Only the CDR3 DNA is retained, 45 bases long and in frame from the first base. CDR1 and CDR2 are read off the germline V gene as SGHVS and FNYEAQ. On the study overall, not on this receptor specifically: How much clinical and demographic metadata was included differed by source and by participant, and the metadata was provided uncurated.

As concerns this clone: Its recognized antigen is unknown. Per-nucleotide qualities are absent, and no much larger clonotype sits a single base away.

The receptor was derived from a woman aged 50 to 60 with acute or convalescent COVID-19. Sequenced input: peripheral blood. The rearrangement joined TRBV7-6 to TRBJ1-5; 9 junctional bases match TRBD1. The CDR3 protein: CASSLRQGGDQPQHF. In nucleotides, the sequence is TGTGCCAGCAGCCTTCGACAGGGGGGGGATCAGCCCCAGCATTTT.